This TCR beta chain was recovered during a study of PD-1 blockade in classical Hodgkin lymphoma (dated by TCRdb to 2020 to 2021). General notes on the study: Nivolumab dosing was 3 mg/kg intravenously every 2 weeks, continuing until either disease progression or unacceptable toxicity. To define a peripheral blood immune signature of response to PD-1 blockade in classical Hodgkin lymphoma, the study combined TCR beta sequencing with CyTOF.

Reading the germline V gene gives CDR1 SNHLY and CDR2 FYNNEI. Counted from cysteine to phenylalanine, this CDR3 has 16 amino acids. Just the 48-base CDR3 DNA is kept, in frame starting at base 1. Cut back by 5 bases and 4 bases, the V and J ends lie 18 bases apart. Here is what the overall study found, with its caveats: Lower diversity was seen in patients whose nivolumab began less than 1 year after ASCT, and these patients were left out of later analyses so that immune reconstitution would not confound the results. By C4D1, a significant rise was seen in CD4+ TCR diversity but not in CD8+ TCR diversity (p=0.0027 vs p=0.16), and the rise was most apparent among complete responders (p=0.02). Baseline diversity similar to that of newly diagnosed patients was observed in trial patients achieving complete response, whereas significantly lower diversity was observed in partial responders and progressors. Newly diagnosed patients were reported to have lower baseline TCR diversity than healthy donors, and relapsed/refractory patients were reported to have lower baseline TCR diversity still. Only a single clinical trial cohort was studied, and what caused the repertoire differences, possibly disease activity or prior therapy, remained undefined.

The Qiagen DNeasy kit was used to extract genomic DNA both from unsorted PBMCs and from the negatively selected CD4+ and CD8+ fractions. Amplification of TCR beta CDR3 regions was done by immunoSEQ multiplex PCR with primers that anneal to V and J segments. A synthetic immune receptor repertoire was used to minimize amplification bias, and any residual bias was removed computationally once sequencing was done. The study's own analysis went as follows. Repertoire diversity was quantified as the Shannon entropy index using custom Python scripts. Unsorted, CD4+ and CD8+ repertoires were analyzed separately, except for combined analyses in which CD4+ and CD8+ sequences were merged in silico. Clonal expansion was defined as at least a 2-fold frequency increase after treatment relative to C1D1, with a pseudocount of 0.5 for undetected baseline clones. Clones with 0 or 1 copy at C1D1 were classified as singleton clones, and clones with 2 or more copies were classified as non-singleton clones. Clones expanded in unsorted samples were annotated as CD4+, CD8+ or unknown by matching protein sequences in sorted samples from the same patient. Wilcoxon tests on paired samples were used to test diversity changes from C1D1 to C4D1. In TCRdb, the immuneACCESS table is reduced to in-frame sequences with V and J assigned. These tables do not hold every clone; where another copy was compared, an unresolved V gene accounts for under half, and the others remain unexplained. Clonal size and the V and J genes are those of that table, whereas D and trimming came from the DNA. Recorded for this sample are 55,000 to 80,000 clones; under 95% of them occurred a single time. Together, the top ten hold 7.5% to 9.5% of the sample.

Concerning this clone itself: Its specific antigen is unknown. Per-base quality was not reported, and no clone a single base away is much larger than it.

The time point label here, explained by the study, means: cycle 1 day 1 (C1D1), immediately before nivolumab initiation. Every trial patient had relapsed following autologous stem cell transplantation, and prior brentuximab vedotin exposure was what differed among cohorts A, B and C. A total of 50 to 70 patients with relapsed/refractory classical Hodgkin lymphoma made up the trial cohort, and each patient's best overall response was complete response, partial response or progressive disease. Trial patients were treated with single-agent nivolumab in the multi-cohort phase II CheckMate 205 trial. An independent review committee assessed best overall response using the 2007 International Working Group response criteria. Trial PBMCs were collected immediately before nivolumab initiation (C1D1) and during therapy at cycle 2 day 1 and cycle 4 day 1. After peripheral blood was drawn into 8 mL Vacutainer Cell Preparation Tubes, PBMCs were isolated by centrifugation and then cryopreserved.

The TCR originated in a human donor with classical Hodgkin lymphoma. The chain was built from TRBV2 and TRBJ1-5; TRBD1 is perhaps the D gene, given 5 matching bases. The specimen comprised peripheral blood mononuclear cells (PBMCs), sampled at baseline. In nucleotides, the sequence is TGTGCCAGCAGTCCCACATGGCAGGGCCTGAATCAGCCCCAGCATTTT. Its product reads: CASSPTWQGLNQPQHF.